The next 10 T cell receptor beta chains were all read from a single sample in a study of cytomegalovirus exposure and HLA in healthy donors. 60 Vbeta and 13 Jbeta primers were used in PCR. Data came from immunoSEQ multiplex PCR; TCRdb stores just in-frame clones and leaves some out. Of around 170,000 clones detected, over 80% appear once; the ten largest clones hold about 1.5%. Sequencing was performed on PBMCs. The receptors here all came from a man aged 40-50 years in good health and CMV-seronegative.

Only a few counts were recorded for this clone. The chain combines TRBV4-3 with TRBJ1-1; D is ambiguous. The CDR3 is 15 residues long. V shed 0 bases and J shed 0 bases, with 8 bases lying between them. From germline, CDR1 is LGHNA and CDR2 YSLEER. The CDR3 DNA is TGCGCCAGCAGCCAAGATCGGCGGGTGAACACTGAAGCTTTCTTT. Translation: CASSQDRRVNTEAFF.

The chain is built from TRBV27 and TRBJ2-5, with a weak D call TRBD2 (6 bases). The better agreement between TRBJ2-7 and the DNA end casts doubt on the J call. Germline CDR1 reads MNHEY; CDR2 reads SMNVEV (reference sequence). The CDR3 loop spans 15 amino acids. CDR3 in DNA: TGTGCCAGCAGTTCCCCCGGCGGGGTTTCCTACGAGCAGTACTTC. This codes for CASSSPGGVSYEQYF.

This chain uses TRBV15 with TRBJ2-3, with a possible D match to TRBD1 (5 bases). V was shortened by 5 bases and J by 0 bases, with 18 bases between the two germline ends. CDR1 is LNHNV, CDR2 YYDKDF, per germline (reference sequence). The CDR3 runs 17 residues. This chain's CDR3 is CATSDPGAASSTDTQYF. The CDR3 bases are TGTGCCACCAGCGACCCTGGGGCGGCTAGTAGCACAGATACGCAGTATTTT. The full variable domain, completed using reference TRBV15 and TRBJ2-3, is DAMVIQNPRYQVTQFGKPVTLSCSQTLNHNVMYWYQQKSSQAPKLLFHYYDKDFNNEADTPDNFQSRRPNTSFCFLDIRSPGLGDTAMYLCATSDPGAASSTDTQYFGPGTRLTVL.

V is TRBV30 and J is TRBJ2-3; 8 bases are a match to TRBD2. From germline, CDR1 is GTSNPN and CDR2 SVGIG (reference sequence). J lost 3 bases, V lost 1 base, and 12 bases had no gene match. CDR3 size: 17 residues. The CDR3 loop reads CAWSGVLGAGVTDTQYF. The CDR3 nucleotides are TGTGCCTGGAGTGGCGTATTGGGAGCGGGAGTAACAGATACGCAGTATTTT.

The chain joins TRBV11-3 to TRBJ2-1, with 7 bases that match TRBD2. CDR3 length: 16 amino acids. Germline V CDR1 and CDR2: SGHNT, YENEEA. V lost 5 bases and J lost 2; bases outside the gene matches: 9. CDR3 sequence: CASSPYLADTYNEQFF. The CDR3 DNA sequence: TGTGCCAGCAGCCCCTATCTAGCGGACACCTACAATGAGCAGTTCTTC.

Worth noting for this clone: The same CDR3 arises from other DNA sequences in this sample as well. The gene calls are TRBV28 and TRBJ1-2; D remains ambiguous. This CDR3 is built from 13 residues. Germline assignment: CDR1 MDHEN and CDR2 SYDVKM. V lost 1 base, J lost 2 bases, and 5 bases lay in between. The CDR3 DNA is TGTGCCAGCAGTTTATCTGTCAACTATGGCTACACCTTC. Protein product: CASSLSVNYGYTF.

The chain recombines TRBV4-3 with TRBJ2-5; 7 bases line up with TRBD1. Germline loops: CDR1 LGHNA, CDR2 YSLEER. CDR3 length: 15 residues. Trimming removed 0 bases from V and 1 base from J; junction bases left unmatched: 2. As DNA, the CDR3 is TGCGCCAGCAGCCAAGAAAACAGGGGCCAAGAGACCCAGTACTTC. This codes for CASSQENRGQETQYF.

CDR3 loop: CASSWTAKNTGELFF. CDR3 coding DNA: TGCGCCAGCAGTTGGACAGCTAAGAACACCGGGGAGCTGTTTTTT. The V call is TRBV5-1, the J call TRBJ2-2; maybe TRBD1 (6 bases). This CDR3 has 15 residues. CDR1 and CDR2 (germline): SGHRS, YFSETQ. With 5 bases removed from V and 1 base from J, the gap between germline ends came to 12 bases.

This chain links TRBV19 with TRBJ2-1; 10 bases map to TRBD2. Trimming at V came to 5 bases and at J to 6 bases, leaving 10 bases not matched to a gene. Germline V CDR1 and CDR2: LNHDA, SQIVND (reference sequence). The CDR3 runs to 16 residues. The chain's CDR3 is CASSPGAGGLTNEQFF. CDR3 bases: TGTGCCAGTAGTCCCGGAGCGGGGGGGCTTACCAATGAGCAGTTCTTC.

This chain joins TRBV25-1 and TRBJ1-1; D is possibly TRBD1 (6 bases). Trimming stripped 6 bases from V and 1 base from J, with 12 bases between. The CDR3 has 14 residues. Germline V gives CDR1 MGHDK, CDR2 SYGVNS. CDR3 bases: TGTGCCAGCAGGTCGACAGGACCGAACACTGAAGCTTTCTTT. It is translated as CASRSTGPNTEAFF.